This T cell receptor (beta chain) was identified in a study of cytomegalovirus exposure and HLA in healthy donors. Study background: HLA-typed donors were the source of approximately 80 million unique TCRs, which an early data release held.

The PCR employed 60 Vbeta primers together with 13 Jbeta primers. Data came from immunoSEQ multiplex PCR; TCRdb stores just in-frame clones and leaves some out. The sample records some 150,000 clones, under 80% being singletons. CDR1 and CDR2 from the germline V gene are MNHEY and SVGAGI. J lost 6 bases, V lost 2 bases, and 11 bases had no gene match. This CDR3 has 16 amino acids. V and J are TRBV6-5 and TRBJ1-1; the match to TRBD1 covers 8 bases. The sample was PBMCs. The TCR was taken from a man between 35 and 55 years old in good health and CMV-seronegative. CDR3 DNA sequence: TGTGCCAGCAGTTACCCTAACTCCGGACAGGGCTCTGAAGCTTTCTTT. The encoded protein is CASSYPNSGQGSEAFF.